This T cell receptor beta chain comes out of a study of breast tumors, draining lymph nodes, adjacent tissues. The table lists this clonotype with a count of one. No antigen is known for it. Regarding the study as a whole: Luminal-like breast cancer showed significantly greater tumor-nontumor repertoire similarity than basal-like breast cancer did. The lymph node origin of tumor T cells was framed as consistent with a hypothesis, not demonstrated. Tumor repertoires ranked between lymph nodes and nontumor tissue in diversity, with V and J gene preferences.

TCRdb re-called the multiplex PCR reads through MiXCR, storing one row per CDR3 protein. Counted here are 150,000 to 200,000 distinct CDR3 sequences, 30% to 35% occurring once; the ten biggest clones make up approximately 3.9%. Trimming shortened V by 3 bases and J by 11 bases, and 23 bases separated the two germline ends. There are 16 residues in the CDR3. CDR1 and CDR2 (germline): LNHDA, SQIVND (reference sequence). The lymph nodes were axillary draining lymph nodes from breast cancer patients. This clonotype was sampled from a female donor with breast cancer. Some clones in this sample may be carry-over from other donors' samples. The sequencing sample was made of axillary lymph node tissue. The genes are TRBV19 and TRBJ1-5; D is unclear. The CDR3 DNA follows: TGTGCCAGTAGTATTCGAGGACTAGCGGGGAGGGAGACCCAGCATTTT. Residues: CASSIRGLAGRETQHF.